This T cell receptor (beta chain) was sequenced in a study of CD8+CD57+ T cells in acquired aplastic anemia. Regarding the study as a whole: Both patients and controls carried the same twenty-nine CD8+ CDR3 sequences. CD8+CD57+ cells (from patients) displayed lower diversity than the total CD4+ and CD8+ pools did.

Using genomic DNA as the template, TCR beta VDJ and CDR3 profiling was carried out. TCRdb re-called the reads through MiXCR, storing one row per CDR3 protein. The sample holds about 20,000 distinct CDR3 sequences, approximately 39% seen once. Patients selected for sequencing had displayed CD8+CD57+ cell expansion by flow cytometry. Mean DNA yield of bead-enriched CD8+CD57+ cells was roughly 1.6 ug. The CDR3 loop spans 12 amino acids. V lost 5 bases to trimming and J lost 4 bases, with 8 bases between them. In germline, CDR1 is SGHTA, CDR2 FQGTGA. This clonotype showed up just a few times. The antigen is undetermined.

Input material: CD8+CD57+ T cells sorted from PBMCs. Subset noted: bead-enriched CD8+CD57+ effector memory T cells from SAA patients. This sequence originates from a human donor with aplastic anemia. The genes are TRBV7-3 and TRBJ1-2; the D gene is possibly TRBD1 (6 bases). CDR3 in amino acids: CASSPDSYGYTF. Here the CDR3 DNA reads TGTGCCAGCAGCCCGGACAGCTATGGCTACACCTTC.